Each of the 25 T cell receptor beta chains below was sequenced from the same sample in a study of blood T cell repertoires in COVID-19. Assay used: immunoSEQ multiplex PCR; TCRdb lists only in-frame clones, some missing. Of a few hundred thousand clones in the sample, around 80% were seen once. Sequenced input: PBMCs or T cells enriched from blood (not recorded which). Source of these receptors: a man aged 25-40 years with acute COVID-19.

The J gene is TRBJ2-5, the V gene TRBV2; 10 bases agree with TRBD1. The ends lost 8 bases at V and 4 bases at J; junction bases unmatched: 10. From germline, CDR1 is SNHLY and CDR2 FYNNEI. This CDR3 contains 15 residues. CDR3 in DNA: TGTGCCAGCGGGGTGACAGGGGGCTTGGTAGAGACCCAGTACTTC. Its translation is CASGVTGGLVETQYF.

The V and J genes are TRBV6-5 and TRBJ1-2; 9 bases fit TRBD1. CDR1 is MNHEY, CDR2 SVGAGI, per germline. The CDR3 consists of 15 residues. The V gene end was trimmed by 7 bases and the J gene end by 1 base; junction bases not matched to a gene: 7. The CDR3 nucleotides are TGTGCCAGCATCGGGACAGGGTCGGGTAACTATGGCTACACCTTC. Translated: CASIGTGSGNYGYTF.

The chain is built from TRBV6-4 and TRBJ2-1; D is possibly TRBD2 (5 bases). The germline gives CDR1 MRHNA, CDR2 SNTAGT. V was trimmed by 0 bases and J by 6 bases, leaving 9 bases between them. The CDR3 has 14 amino acids. CDR3 DNA: TGTGCCAGCAGTGACTCGGGGAGTCTCAATGAGCAGTTCTTC. Encoded protein: CASSDSGSLNEQFF.

The chain has TRBV4-1 and TRBJ1-3; TRBD1 aligns across 7 bases. The CDR3 sequence is 15 residues long. Germline V gene sequence: CDR1 MGHRA, CDR2 YSYEKL. The junction had 7 bases not matched to a gene; V was cut back by 8 bases and J by 0 bases. CDR3 region: CASGGQSFSGNTIYF. Written as DNA, the CDR3 is TGCGCCAGCGGGGGACAGTCTTTCTCTGGAAACACCATATATTTT.

The chain links TRBV18 to TRBJ2-3; 13 positions agree with TRBD2. The CDR3 extends over 16 amino acids. Losses at the gene ends were 3 bases for V and 2 bases for J; bases not matched to a gene: 2. Germline CDR1 is KGHSH and CDR2 is LQKENI. The chain's CDR3 is CASSPTSGGTTDTQYF. The CDR3 DNA reads TGTGCCAGCTCACCGACTAGCGGGGGGACCACAGATACGCAGTATTTT.

The genes are TRBV5-5 and TRBJ2-1; no firm D call. Trimming stripped 5 bases from V and 10 bases from J, with 16 bases between. From germline, CDR1 is SGHKS and CDR2 YYEKEE (reference sequence). The CDR3 loop spans 13 amino acids. The CDR3 is CASSPASLSEQFF. The CDR3 nucleotides are TGTGCCAGCAGTCCTGCCTCTCTGAGCGAGCAGTTCTTC.

The chain employs TRBV6-5 and TRBJ1-2, with D tentatively TRBD1 (5 bases). V was clipped by 5 bases and J by 0 bases, with 10 bases between them. This CDR3 comprises 14 residues. Germline V gives CDR1 MNHEY, CDR2 SVGAGI. The CDR3 loop is CASSRGGANYGYTF. The CDR3, as DNA: TGTGCCAGCAGTCGCGGGGGAGCTAACTATGGCTACACCTTC.

The rearrangement links TRBV6-5 to TRBJ2-3; the D gene is possibly TRBD2 (6 bases). V dropped 8 bases and J dropped 2 bases, with 17 bases sitting between them. This CDR3 is 15 amino acids long. CDR1 MNHEY and CDR2 SVGAGI come from the germline V gene. The CDR3 here is CASSASDFFTDTQYF. Written as DNA, the CDR3 is TGTGCCAGCTCGGCTAGCGATTTCTTCACAGATACGCAGTATTTT.

The chain employs TRBV28 and TRBJ2-1; 9 bases line up with TRBD2. CDR1 is MDHEN and CDR2 is SYDVKM in the germline V gene. The CDR3 runs to 13 residues. After removal of 6 bases from V and 12 bases from J, the junction contained 9 bases not matched to a gene. The CDR3 spells CASRIPSGAGQFF. CDR3 DNA: TGTGCCAGCAGGATCCCTAGCGGGGCGGGGCAGTTCTTC.

This sequence joins TRBV19 and TRBJ2-5; the match to TRBD1 covers 7 bases. CDR1 is LNHDA, CDR2 SQIVND, per germline (reference sequence). The J segment lost 1 base and the V segment lost 4 bases, leaving 6 bases of the junction unmatched. This CDR3 comprises 15 residues. The CDR3 is CASSKVRTGQETQYF. Here the CDR3 DNA reads TGTGCCAGTAGTAAAGTCCGGACAGGCCAAGAGACCCAGTACTTC.

Written as DNA, the CDR3 is TGTGCCAGCAGTGAACAGAGGTTTGAGCAGTTCTTC. It yields the protein CASSEQRFEQFF. The rearrangement joins TRBV6-1 to TRBJ2-1; D call uncertain. Germline V gene data show CDR1 as MNHNS and CDR2 as SASEGT. The CDR3 runs to 12 residues. The V and J ends lost 2 bases and 9 bases respectively, with 8 bases between them.

The rearrangement links TRBV11-3 to TRBJ2-6; D may be TRBD2 (6 bases). From germline, CDR1 is SGHNT and CDR2 YENEEA. This CDR3 has 16 amino acids. V shed 5 bases and J shed 7 bases, with 18 bases lying between them. Written as DNA, the CDR3 is TGTGCCAGCAGCCCGCCGACATTCGGGGGAGCCAACGTCCTGACTTTC. It translates to CASSPPTFGGANVLTF.

The rearrangement uses TRBV14 and TRBJ1-2; perhaps TRBD1 as D (5 bases). Germline CDR1 reads SGHDN; CDR2 reads FVKESK. The CDR3 runs 15 residues. V was pared by 0 bases and J by 8 bases, with 16 bases between. As DNA, the CDR3 is TGTGCCAGCAGCCAAGATATTTTCGGGGGAGACGGCTACACCTTC. Its protein is CASSQDIFGGDGYTF.

V usage is TRBV28 and J usage is TRBJ1-6; 7 bases align to TRBD1. Per the germline V gene, CDR1 is MDHEN and CDR2 is SYDVKM. J was trimmed by 10 bases and V by 5 bases; bases with no gene match: 5. The CDR3 contains 13 residues. In nucleotides, the CDR3 is TGTGCCAGCAGTACAGGACAGGCCTCACCCCTCCACTTT. Protein product: CASSTGQASPLHF.

The sample holds one count of this clone. V usage is TRBV14 and J usage is TRBJ2-2; the D is unclear. Germline loops: CDR1 SGHDN, CDR2 FVKESK. The CDR3 length is 12 residues. V lost 3 bases to trimming and J lost 6 bases, with 5 bases between them. This CDR3 is CASSHLPGELFF. CDR3 sequence (DNA): TGTGCCAGCAGCCATCTACCCGGGGAGCTGTTTTTT.

J is TRBJ1-2 and V is TRBV18, with no clear D. Germline V gene data show CDR1 as KGHSH and CDR2 as LQKENI. CDR3 length: 13 residues. V lost 3 bases and J 5 bases, leaving 10 bases between the germline ends. The CDR3 sequence: CASSPTREYGYTF. DNA of the CDR3: TGTGCCAGCTCACCTACGAGGGAATATGGCTACACCTTC.

The V call is TRBV19, the J call TRBJ1-2; 7 nucleotides line up with TRBD1. V was pared by 2 bases and J by 3 bases, with 3 bases of the junction left unmatched. The length of the CDR3 is 14 residues. Germline CDR1 and CDR2: LNHDA and SQIVND (reference sequence). CDR3 DNA: TGTGCCAGTAGTATATTGGGACAGCACTATGGCTACACCTTC. It encodes CASSILGQHYGYTF.

The chain links TRBV6-5 to TRBJ2-2, with D possibly matching TRBD2 (5 bases). V was cut by 0 bases and J by 0 bases, with 8 bases left in between. CDR3 length: 16 amino acids. The germline V gene has CDR1 MNHEY and CDR2 SVGAGI. The CDR3 coding sequence is TGTGCCAGCAGTTACTCGAGGGCAGCGAACACCGGGGAGCTGTTTTTT. Translating gives CASSYSRAANTGELFF.

The gene calls are TRBV5-1 and TRBJ2-2; the match to TRBD2 covers 8 bases. J lost 4 bases, V lost 0 bases, and 14 bases had no gene match. Germline CDR1 reads SGHRS; CDR2 reads YFSETQ. This CDR3 region has 19 residues. CDR3: CASSLANRAGVSGTGELFF. Written as DNA, the CDR3 is TGCGCCAGCAGCTTGGCCAATCGAGCGGGGGTTTCGGGCACCGGGGAGCTGTTTTTT.

The V and J genes are TRBV9 and TRBJ1-3; D not certain. Germline V CDR1 and CDR2: SGDLS, YYNGEE. V lost 5 bases and J 0 bases, leaving 6 bases between the germline ends. There are 13 residues in the CDR3. CDR3 coding DNA: TGTGCCAGCAGGCCAGACTCTGGAAACACCATATATTTT. Protein product: CASRPDSGNTIYF.

CDR3 in DNA: TGTGCCAGCAGCTTAATCGGGGGATCTGGAAACACCATATATTTT. Translating gives CASSLIGGSGNTIYF. The chain joins TRBV11-3 to TRBJ1-3, with D possibly being TRBD1 (5 bases). V gave up 2 bases and J gave up 1 base, with 9 bases separating them. CDR1 is SGHNT, CDR2 YENEEA, per germline. CDR3 length equals 15 residues.

Here the CDR3 DNA reads TGTGCCACCAGCAGCAGGGTTTCTAACACTGAAGCTTTCTTT. Protein: CATSSRVSNTEAFF. The chain carries TRBV15 and TRBJ1-1; the D gene is possibly TRBD1 (5 bases). CDR3 size: 14 residues. Between the trimmed V and J ends, which lost 3 bases and 2 bases, there was a span of 10 bases. Germline V gives CDR1 LNHNV, CDR2 YYDKDF (reference sequence).

The V and J genes are TRBV5-1 and TRBJ1-2; D ambiguous. From germline, CDR1 is SGHRS and CDR2 YFSETQ. This CDR3 comprises 17 residues. The V end was cut by 0 bases, the J end by 9 bases, with 24 bases between. The DNA of the CDR3 is TGCGCCAGCAGCTTGGCCCTCGTAGGCAGTGGGAGGAGTAGCTACACCTTC. Protein sequence: CASSLALVGSGRSSYTF.

CDR3 DNA: TGTGCCAGCAGCCGGGAGATAGCGGGGAACAATGAGCAGTTCTTC. This translates into CASSREIAGNNEQFF. This chain uses TRBV11-3 with TRBJ2-1; TRBD2 agrees at 8 bases. The trim removed 5 bases at V and 5 bases at J, leaving 8 bases unmatched. The CDR3 length is 15 residues. From germline, CDR1 is SGHNT and CDR2 YENEEA.

Points on this clone: At one end, the junction sequence differs from germline, possibly due to a read error. The gene calls are TRBV5-1 and TRBJ2-1; TRBD2 might be the D (5 bases). Germline V gene sequence: CDR1 SGHRS, CDR2 YFSETQ. The CDR3 extends over 14 amino acids. The CDR3 nucleotides read TGTGCCAGCAGCTTGGACTCCGCCTACAATGAGCAGTTCTTC. Translation: CASSLDSAYNEQFF.